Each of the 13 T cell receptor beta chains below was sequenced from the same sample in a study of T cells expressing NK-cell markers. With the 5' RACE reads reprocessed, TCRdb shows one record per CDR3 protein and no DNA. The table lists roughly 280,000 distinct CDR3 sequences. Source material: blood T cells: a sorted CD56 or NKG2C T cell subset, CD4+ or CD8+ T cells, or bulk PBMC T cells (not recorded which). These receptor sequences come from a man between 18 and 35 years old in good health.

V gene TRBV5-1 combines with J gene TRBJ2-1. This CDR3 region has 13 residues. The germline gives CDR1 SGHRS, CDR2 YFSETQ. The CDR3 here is CASSLGSENEQFF.

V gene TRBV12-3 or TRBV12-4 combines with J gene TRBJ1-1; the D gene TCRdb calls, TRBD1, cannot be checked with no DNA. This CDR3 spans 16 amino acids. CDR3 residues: CASSPLGTGFNTEAFF.

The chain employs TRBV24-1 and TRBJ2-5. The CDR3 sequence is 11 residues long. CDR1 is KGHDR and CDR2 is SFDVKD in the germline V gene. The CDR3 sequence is CATQQTETQYF.

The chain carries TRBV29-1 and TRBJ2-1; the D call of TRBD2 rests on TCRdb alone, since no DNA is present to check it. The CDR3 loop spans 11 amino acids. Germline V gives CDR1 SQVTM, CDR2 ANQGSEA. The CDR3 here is CIATTSNKQFF.

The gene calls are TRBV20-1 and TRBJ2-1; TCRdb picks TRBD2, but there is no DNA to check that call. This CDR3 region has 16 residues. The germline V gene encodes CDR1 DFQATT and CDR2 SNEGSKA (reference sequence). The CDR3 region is CSASPISGDSYNEQFF.

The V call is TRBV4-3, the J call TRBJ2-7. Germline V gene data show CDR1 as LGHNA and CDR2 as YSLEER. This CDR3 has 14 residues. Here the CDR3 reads CASSQDRGIYEQYF.

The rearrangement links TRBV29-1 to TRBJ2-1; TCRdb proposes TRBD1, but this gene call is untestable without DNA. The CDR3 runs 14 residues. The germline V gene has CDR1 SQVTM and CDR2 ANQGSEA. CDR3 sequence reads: CSVARRDLYNEQFF.

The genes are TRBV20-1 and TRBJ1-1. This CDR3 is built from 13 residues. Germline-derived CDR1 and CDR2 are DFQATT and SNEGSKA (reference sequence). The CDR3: CSARDPEKAEAFF.

The CDR3 loop is CSARDLVTQYF. The J gene is TRBJ2-3, the V gene TRBV20-1. Germline lookup yields CDR1 DFQATT and CDR2 SNEGSKA (reference sequence). The CDR3 totals 11 residues.

CDR3: CASSPVAGANTEAFF. The chain employs TRBV18 and TRBJ1-1; TCRdb calls TRBD1, which cannot be checked without DNA. Per germline, CDR1 KGHSH and CDR2 LQKENI. The CDR3 runs 15 residues.

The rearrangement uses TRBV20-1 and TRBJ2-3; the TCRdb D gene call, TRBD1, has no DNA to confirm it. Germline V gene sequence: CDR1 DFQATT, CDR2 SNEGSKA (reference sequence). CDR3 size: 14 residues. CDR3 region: CSAMPDGRTDTQYF.

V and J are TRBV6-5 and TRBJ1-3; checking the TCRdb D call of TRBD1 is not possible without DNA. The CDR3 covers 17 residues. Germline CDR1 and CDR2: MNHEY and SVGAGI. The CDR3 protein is CASTPSTVPNSGNTIYF.

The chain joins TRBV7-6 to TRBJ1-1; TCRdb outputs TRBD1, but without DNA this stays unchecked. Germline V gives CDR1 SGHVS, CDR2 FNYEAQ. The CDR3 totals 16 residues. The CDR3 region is CASSRSQGRLNTEAFF. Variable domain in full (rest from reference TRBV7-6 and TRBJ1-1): GAGVSQSPRYKVTKRGQDVALRCDPISGHVSLYWYRQALGQGPEFLTYFNYEAQQDKSGLPNDRFSAERPEGSISTLTIQRTEQRDSAMYRCASSRSQGRLNTEAFFGQGTRLTVV.